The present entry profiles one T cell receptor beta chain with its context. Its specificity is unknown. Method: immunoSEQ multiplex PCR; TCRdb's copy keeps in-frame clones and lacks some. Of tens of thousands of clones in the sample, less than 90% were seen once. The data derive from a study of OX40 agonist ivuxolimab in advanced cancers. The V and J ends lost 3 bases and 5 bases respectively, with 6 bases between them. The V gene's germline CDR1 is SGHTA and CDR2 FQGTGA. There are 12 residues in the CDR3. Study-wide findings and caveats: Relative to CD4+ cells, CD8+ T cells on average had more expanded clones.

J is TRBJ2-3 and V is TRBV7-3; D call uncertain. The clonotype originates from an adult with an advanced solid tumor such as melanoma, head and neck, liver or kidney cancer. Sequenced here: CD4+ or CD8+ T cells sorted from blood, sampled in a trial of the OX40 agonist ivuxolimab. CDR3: CASSFGLDTQYF. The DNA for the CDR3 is TGTGCCAGCAGCTTCGGGTTAGATACGCAGTATTTT.